The clone carrying this T cell receptor (beta chain) has at least ten counts. The sample originates from a study of T-cell reconstitution after alpha-beta-depleted transplantation in children. For TCRbeta, the library was prepared with unique molecular identifiers. One entry per CDR3 protein results from TCRdb running MiXCR on the PCR reads. Of approximately 630,000 distinct CDR3 sequences listed, roughly 14% are singletons. Per germline, CDR1 DFQATT and CDR2 SNEGSKA (reference sequence). V lost 5 bases to trimming and J lost 3 bases, with 17 bases between them. CDR3 length equals 15 residues. The rearrangement links TRBV20-1 to TRBJ2-1; perhaps TRBD1 as D (5 bases). The clonotype originates from a girl aged 2 to 9 with congenital amegakaryocytic thrombocytopenia, due to receive a stem cell transplant. The sample consisted of PBMCs, taken before TCRalphabeta/CD19-depleted stem cell transplant. The CDR3 coding sequence is TGCAGTGCTCCATGGACACGCAGGGTCTACAATGAGCAGTTCTTC. Translating it yields CSAPWTRRVYNEQFF.